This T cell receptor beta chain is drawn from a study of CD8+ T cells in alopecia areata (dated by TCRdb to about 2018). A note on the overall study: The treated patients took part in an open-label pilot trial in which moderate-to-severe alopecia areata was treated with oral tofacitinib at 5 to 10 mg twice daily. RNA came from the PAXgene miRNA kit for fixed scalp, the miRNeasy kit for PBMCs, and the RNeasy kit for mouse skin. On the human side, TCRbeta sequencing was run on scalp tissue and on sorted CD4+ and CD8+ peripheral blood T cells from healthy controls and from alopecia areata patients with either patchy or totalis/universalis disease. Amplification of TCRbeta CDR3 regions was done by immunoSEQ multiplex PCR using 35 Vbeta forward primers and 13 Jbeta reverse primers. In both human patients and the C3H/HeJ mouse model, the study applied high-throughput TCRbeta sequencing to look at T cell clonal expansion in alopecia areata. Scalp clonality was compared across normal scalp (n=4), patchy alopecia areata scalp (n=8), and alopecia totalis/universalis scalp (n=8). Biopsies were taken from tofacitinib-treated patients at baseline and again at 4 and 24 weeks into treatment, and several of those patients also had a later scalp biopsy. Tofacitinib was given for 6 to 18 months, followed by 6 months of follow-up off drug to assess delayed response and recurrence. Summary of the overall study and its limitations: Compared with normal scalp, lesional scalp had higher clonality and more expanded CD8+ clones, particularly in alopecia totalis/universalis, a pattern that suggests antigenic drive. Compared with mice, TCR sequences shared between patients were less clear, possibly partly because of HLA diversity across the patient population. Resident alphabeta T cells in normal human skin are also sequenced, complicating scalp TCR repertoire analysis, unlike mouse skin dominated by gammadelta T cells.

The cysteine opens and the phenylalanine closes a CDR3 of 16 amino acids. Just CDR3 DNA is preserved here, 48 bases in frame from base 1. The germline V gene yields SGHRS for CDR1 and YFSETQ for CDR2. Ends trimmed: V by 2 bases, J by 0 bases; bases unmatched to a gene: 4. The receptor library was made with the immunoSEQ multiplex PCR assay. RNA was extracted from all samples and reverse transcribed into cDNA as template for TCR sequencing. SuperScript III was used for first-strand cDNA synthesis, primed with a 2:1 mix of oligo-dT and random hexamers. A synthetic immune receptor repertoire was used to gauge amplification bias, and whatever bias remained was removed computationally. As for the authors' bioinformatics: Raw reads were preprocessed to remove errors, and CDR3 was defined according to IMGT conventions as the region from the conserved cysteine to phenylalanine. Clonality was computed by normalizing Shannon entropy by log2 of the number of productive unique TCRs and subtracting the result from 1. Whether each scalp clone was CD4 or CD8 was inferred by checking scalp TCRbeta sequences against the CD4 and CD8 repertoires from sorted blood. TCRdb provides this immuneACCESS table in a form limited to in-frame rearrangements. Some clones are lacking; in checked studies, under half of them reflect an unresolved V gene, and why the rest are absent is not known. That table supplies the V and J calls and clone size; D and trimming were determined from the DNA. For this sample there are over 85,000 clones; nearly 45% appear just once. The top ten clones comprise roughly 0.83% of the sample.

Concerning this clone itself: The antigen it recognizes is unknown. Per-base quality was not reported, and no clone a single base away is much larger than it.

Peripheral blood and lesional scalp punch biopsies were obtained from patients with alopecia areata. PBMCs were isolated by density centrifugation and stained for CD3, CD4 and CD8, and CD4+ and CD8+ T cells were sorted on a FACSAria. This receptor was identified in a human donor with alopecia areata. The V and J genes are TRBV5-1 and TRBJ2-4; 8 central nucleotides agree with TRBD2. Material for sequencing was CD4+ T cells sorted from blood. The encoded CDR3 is CASSLGAGEAKNIQYF. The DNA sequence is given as TGCGCCAGCAGCTTAGGAGCGGGGGAAGCCAAAAACATTCAGTACTTC.